This entry features one TCR beta chain sequence. During its preparation, the TCRbeta library received unique molecular identifiers. Each CDR3 protein is one row after TCRdb ran MiXCR on the PCR reads. Of 250,000 to 300,000 distinct CDR3 sequences in the sample, approximately 9.6% are singletons; the top ten hold 10%. This sample stems from a study of T-cell reconstitution after alpha-beta-depleted transplantation in children. The CDR3 loop spans 13 amino acids. V shed 11 bases, J shed 8 bases, and the junction held 11 bases outside the gene matches. Germline-derived CDR1 and CDR2 are LGHDT and YNNKEL (reference sequence).

This chain uses TRBV3-1 with TRBJ1-4, with TRBD1 matching 7 bases. This clonotype was obtained from a human donor who donated a stem cell graft to a child with SCID. Sequences were derived from PBMCs from the stem cell graft donor, sampled from the stem cell graft. CDR3 in DNA: TGTGCCTCTGAGAGACAGGGTGGGGAAAAACTGTTTTTT. It specifies CASERQGGEKLFF.